This TCR beta chain is drawn from a study of blood T cell repertoires in COVID-19. Study in general: Spain, Italy and the United States supplied samples that represented acute and convalescent COVID-19.

The authors' processing: Reference gene primer amplification in the assay estimated nucleated cell counts. TCRdb keeps only in-frame clones here, not all; method: immunoSEQ multiplex PCR. That table is the source of V, J and clone size, and D and trimming were worked out from the DNA. There are over 250,000 clones in the sample; roughly 80% occur only once, and about 5% lies in the top ten. The V gene end was trimmed by 11 bases and the J gene end by 6 bases; junction bases not matched to a gene: 12. CDR3 length: 15 residues. The germline gives CDR1 KGHDR, CDR2 SFDVKD. Participants' own reports of clinical history determined their cohort assignment. It was within 2 weeks before study entry that exposed participants met a COVID-19 case.

The chain recombines TRBV24-1 with TRBJ2-2; 9 positions match TRBD2. The sequencing input was PBMCs or T cells enriched from blood (not recorded which). The TCR comes from a man aged 40-50 years who had been exposed to COVID-19. CDR3 bases: TGTGCCATCCAACTGGCGGGAGGGAGGGCCGGGGAGCTGTTTTTT. This sequence encodes CAIQLAGGRAGELFF.